The 14 T cell receptor beta chains below were found in one sample sequenced in a study of response to subunit inactivated influenza vaccine. MiXCR was run by TCRdb on the RT-PCR reads, yielding one entry per CDR3 protein. Of approximately 250,000 distinct CDR3 sequences detected, 9% to 15% appear once; the ten largest clones hold more than 7%. The specimen was non-naive T cells sorted from PBMCs, collected about 14 days before vaccination. The source of these receptors is a man between 50 and 59 years old who received an inactivated influenza vaccine.

This clonotype was observed a handful of times. In nucleotides, the CDR3 is TGTGCCAGCAGTTCAACCATGGGACTAGTATCCCACAATGAGCAGTTCTTC. It specifies CASSSTMGLVSHNEQFF. This chain links TRBV28 with TRBJ2-1; 8 positions agree with TRBD2. Germline loops: CDR1 MDHEN, CDR2 SYDVKM. The CDR3 loop spans 17 amino acids. V was pared by 4 bases and J by 5 bases, with 13 bases of the junction left unmatched.

This clonotype was recorded at least ten times. The chain is built from TRBV20-1 and TRBJ2-1; D possibly matches TRBD1 or TRBD2 (5 bases each). The germline V gene has CDR1 DFQATT and CDR2 SNEGSKA (reference sequence). Trimming took off 7 bases at V and 7 bases at J, with 20 bases between the two ends. This CDR3 is built from 14 residues. The CDR3 here is CSGRDPGKWNEQFF. The CDR3 DNA reads as TGCAGTGGCAGGGACCCGGGGAAATGGAATGAGCAGTTCTTC.

In its sample, this clonotype was seen many times. The gene calls are TRBV5-1 and TRBJ1-2; 9 bases map to TRBD1. Germline assignment: CDR1 SGHRS and CDR2 YFSETQ. CDR3 length: 15 residues. Trimming took 0 bases from V and 7 from J; bases not matched to a gene: 7. The CDR3 DNA sequence: TGCGCCAGCAGCTTGGGTACAGGGGGCGCATCTGGCTACACCTTC. Residues: CASSLGTGGASGYTF. Drawing the rest from reference TRBV5-1 and TRBJ1-2, the complete variable domain is KAGVTQTPRYLIKTRGQQVTLSCSPISGHRSVSWYQQTPGQGLQFLFEYFSETQRNKGNFPGRFSGRQFSNSRSEMNVSTLELGDSALYLCASSLGTGGASGYTFGSGTRLTVV.

Notes on this clonotype: A read error may explain this, as a much larger clone is one base away. The V gene is TRBV7-2, the J gene TRBJ2-1, with D tentatively TRBD1 or TRBD2 (5 bases each). Per the germline V gene, CDR1 is SGHTA and CDR2 is FQGNSA. The CDR3 sequence is 15 residues long. The CDR3 is CASRLGRETYNEHFF. The CDR3 region has the DNA TGTGCCAGCCGCCTTGGCAGGGAGACCTACAATGAGCACTTCTTC.

DNA for the CDR3: TGTGCCAGCAGCCAAGACCCCCAGGGGCGGGGTGTAGCTTTCTTT. Protein: CASSQDPQGRGVAFF. The chain employs TRBV3-1 and TRBJ1-1; tentative D call: TRBD1 (6 bases). This CDR3 region has 15 residues. In germline, CDR1 is LGHDT, CDR2 YNNKEL (reference sequence). The V end was cut by 0 bases, the J end by 10 bases, with 18 bases between.

This clonotype was found a few times. The V and J genes are TRBV6-2 or TRBV6-3 and TRBJ2-2; TRBD2 matches at 9 bases. With V trimmed by 5 bases and J by 3 bases, 7 bases remained unmatched. There are 16 residues in the CDR3. Germline V CDR1 and CDR2: MNHEY, SVGEGT. The CDR3 spells CASSPLAGGYTGELFF. As DNA, the CDR3 is TGTGCCAGCAGTCCCCTGGCGGGGGGGTACACCGGGGAGCTGTTTTTT.

V gene TRBV27 combines with J gene TRBJ1-5, with D uncertain. From germline, CDR1 is MNHEY and CDR2 SMNVEV (reference sequence). The CDR3 is 14 residues long. V lost 4 bases, J lost 6 bases, and 13 bases lay in between. CDR3 sequence reads: CASSYAASGQPQHF. The DNA of the CDR3 is TGTGCCAGCAGTTACGCGGCATCAGGTCAGCCCCAGCATTTT.

The chain has TRBV29-1 and TRBJ2-5, with 7 bases that match TRBD1. The V segment lost 6 bases and the J segment 7 bases; nucleotides outside the gene matches: 11. The CDR3 extends over 13 amino acids. Germline V gene lookup returns CDR1 SQVTM and CDR2 ANQGSEA. This CDR3 is CSVAPGQQGTQYF. In DNA form, the CDR3 reads TGCAGCGTGGCGCCGGGACAGCAGGGGACCCAGTACTTC. Full variable domain (remainder filled in from reference TRBV29-1 and TRBJ2-5): SAVISQKPSRDICQRGTSLTIQCQVDSQVTMMFWYRQQPGQSLTLIATANQGSEATYESGFVIDKFPISRPNLTFSTLTVSNMSPEDSSIYLCSVAPGQQGTQYFGPGTRLLVL.

This clonotype was found a few times. The genes are TRBV28 and TRBJ2-7, with 7 bases matching TRBD2. Trimming took 4 bases from V and 3 from J; bases not matched to a gene: 9. Germline CDR1 MDHEN, CDR2 SYDVKM. This CDR3 region has 15 residues. The CDR3 spells CASSSRQGGNYEQYF. The CDR3 DNA reads as TGTGCCAGCAGTTCCCGGCAGGGAGGGAACTACGAGCAGTACTTC.

Concerning this clonotype: This may come from a read error, since a much larger clone is one base off. CDR3 bases: TGCAGTGCTAGAGATGGGTTGGTATATGGCTACACCTTC. Amino acid sequence: CSARDGLVYGYTF. The chain recombines TRBV20-1 with TRBJ1-2; D not certain. Germline V lookup: CDR1 DFQATT, CDR2 SNEGSKA (reference sequence). CDR3 length: 13 amino acids. Deletions cut 0 bases from V and 5 bases from J, with 10 bases between.

This clonotype was observed a handful of times. This chain connects TRBV20-1 to TRBJ2-1; 16 bases are a match to TRBD2. V gave up 6 bases and J gave up 8 bases; unmatched junction bases: 7. This CDR3 region has 15 residues. Per the germline V gene, CDR1 is DFQATT and CDR2 is SNEGSKA (reference sequence). The CDR3 region is CSASGTSGRAYEQFF. CDR3 bases: TGCAGTGCCTCGGGGACTAGCGGGAGGGCGTATGAGCAGTTCTTC.

This clonotype has more than one count but fewer than ten. This chain connects TRBV27 to TRBJ2-2; D possibly corresponds to TRBD1 (6 bases). Germline V gene lookup returns CDR1 MNHEY and CDR2 SMNVEV (reference sequence). With 3 bases removed from V and 2 bases from J, the gap between germline ends came to 10 bases. The CDR3 extends over 15 amino acids. The CDR3 here is CASSFTGLNTGELFF. The DNA of the CDR3 is TGTGCCAGCAGTTTCACAGGGTTAAACACCGGGGAGCTGTTTTTT.

In this sample, this clonotype turned up a few times. The chain has TRBV28 and TRBJ2-2; 7 bases line up with TRBD1. Per germline, CDR1 MDHEN and CDR2 SYDVKM. The CDR3 is 13 residues long. V was pared by 5 bases and J by 6 bases, with 3 bases of the junction left unmatched. DNA of the CDR3: TGTGCCAGCAGTCCCCAGGGGGCCGGGGAGCTGTTTTTT. It yields the protein CASSPQGAGELFF.

The chain joins TRBV30 to TRBJ2-3, with 7 nucleotides matching TRBD1. The V segment lost 4 bases and the J segment 8 bases; nucleotides outside the gene matches: 3. This CDR3 is built from 11 residues. Germline assignment: CDR1 GTSNPN and CDR2 SVGIG (reference sequence). CDR3 loop: CAWKRGRTQYF. DNA of the CDR3: TGTGCCTGGAAGAGGGGGCGTACGCAGTATTTT.